This entry concerns a single T cell receptor beta chain. This specimen comes from a study of Ad26.COV2.S vaccination and SARS-CoV-2 variants. This CDR3 contains 17 residues. Trimming removed 3 bases from V and 2 bases from J; junction bases left unmatched: 6. From germline, CDR1 is DFQATT and CDR2 SNEGSKA (reference sequence). The method was immunoSEQ multiplex PCR; TCRdb's version includes in-frame clones alone and lacks a portion of them. The data show fewer than 400,000 clones, 90% seen once. Treatment of the sample: around 19 received Ad26.COV2.S at low or high dose, single or two shots; about 5 received placebo; per-sample allocation not given. Day 63 following the first vaccine or placebo injection was when the samples were taken.

The sequence was collected from a person aged 18-60 years who received the Ad26.COV2.S COVID-19 vaccine or a placebo. This chain uses TRBV20-1 with TRBJ2-5, with TRBD2 matching 16 bases. The sequenced sample was peripheral blood, obtained in a trial of Ad26.COV2.S vaccine versus placebo. The CDR3: CSASGGTSGGAQETQYF. In DNA form, the CDR3 reads TGCAGTGCTAGTGGTGGGACTAGCGGGGGGGCTCAAGAGACCCAGTACTTC.